This T cell receptor beta chain was sequenced in a study of blood T cells in healthy people across ages. Sample-barcoded 5' priming and a J-beta primer mix drove a second PCR of roughly 6 to 12 cycles. TCRdb reanalysed the 5' RACE reads using MiXCR and keeps one entry per CDR3 protein. The sample lists 1.6 million or so distinct CDR3 sequences; around 35% were seen once. Sequencing used blood. The receptor comes from a woman in her twenties or thirties in good health.

The CDR3 nucleotides are TGCAGCATCGTACAGGGCCCACAAGAGACCCAGTACTTC. It encodes CSIVQGPQETQYF. The chain recombines TRBV29-1 with TRBJ2-7; possibly TRBD1 for D (6 bases). The better agreement between TRBJ2-5 and the DNA end casts doubt on the J call. Germline V gene data show CDR1 as SQVTM and CDR2 as ANQGSEA. This CDR3 comprises 13 residues.